Following are 31 T cell receptor beta chains from one sample sequenced in a study of blood T cell repertoires in COVID-19. The method was immunoSEQ multiplex PCR; TCRdb's version includes in-frame clones alone and lacks a portion of them. This sample has about 33,000 clones, with around nine tenths found just once. Sequenced material: peripheral blood. Source of these receptors: a human donor in a cohort sampled during active COVID-19.

The rearrangement joins TRBV7-9 to TRBJ2-7; 9 bases map to TRBD2. J was trimmed by 0 bases and V by 2 bases; bases with no gene match: 11. This CDR3 region has 18 residues. Germline values: CDR1 SEHNR, CDR2 FQNEAQ (reference sequence). The CDR3 region is CASSLRGRGRASSYEQYF. The CDR3 nucleotides read TGTGCCAGCAGCTTAAGGGGTCGCGGGAGGGCCAGCTCCTACGAGCAGTACTTC.

The chain combines TRBV19 with TRBJ2-7, with D perhaps matching TRBD1 (5 bases). The CDR3 spans 14 residues. The V and J ends lost 3 bases and 3 bases respectively, with 12 bases between them. Per germline, CDR1 LNHDA and CDR2 SQIVND (reference sequence). CDR3 DNA sequence: TGTGCCAGTAGTATTAGTGCAGGGCTCTACGAGCAGTACTTC. It is translated as CASSISAGLYEQYF.

The chain carries TRBV28 and TRBJ1-1, with 8 bases aligning to TRBD1. The CDR3 sequence is 13 residues long. Germline V gene sequence: CDR1 MDHEN, CDR2 SYDVKM. Germline trimming cut 9 bases from V and 4 bases from J; bases unmatched to any gene: 7. CDR3 protein: CASDRGSSTEAFF. The DNA of the CDR3 is TGTGCCAGTGACAGGGGAAGTTCCACTGAAGCTTTCTTT.

This clone was picked up a small number of times. This chain joins TRBV2 and TRBJ1-5; tentatively, D is TRBD1 (6 bases). The CDR3 is 15 amino acids. Trimming left V 6 bases short and J 4 bases short, with 16 bases between. CDR1 and CDR2 (germline): SNHLY, FYNNEI. The CDR3 DNA reads as TGTGCCAGCAGCCCCAGGCAGGGACAAAATCAGCCCCAGCATTTT. Translating gives CASSPRQGQNQPQHF.

V and J are TRBV19 and TRBJ1-1, with TRBD1 matching over 8 bases. The CDR3 is 12 residues long. Germline CDR1 reads LNHDA; CDR2 reads SQIVND (reference sequence). J gave up 11 bases and V 5 bases, and 7 bases lay outside the gene matches. The CDR3 nucleotides read TGTGCCAGTAGTGACTGGACAGGGTTGGCTTTCTTT. Translation: CASSDWTGLAFF.

CDR3 amino acids: CASTRTGVLSEQFF. In DNA, the CDR3 is TGTGCCAGCACCCGGACAGGGGTATTAAGTGAGCAGTTCTTC. V and J are TRBV6-5 and TRBJ2-1; 9 nucleotides agree with TRBD1. CDR3 length: 14 residues. V lost 7 bases to trimming and J lost 9 bases; unmatched junction nucleotides: 10. CDR1 MNHEY and CDR2 SVGAGI come from the germline V gene.

CDR3 region: CASRYRGRNTGELFF. The CDR3 DNA follows: TGTGCCAGCAGATACAGGGGAAGGAACACCGGGGAGCTGTTTTTT. V gene TRBV6-5 combines with J gene TRBJ2-2; 7 bases are shared with TRBD1. Germline loops: CDR1 MNHEY, CDR2 SVGAGI. This CDR3 has 15 residues. Trimming at V came to 6 bases and at J to 1 base, leaving 5 bases not matched to a gene.

This chain joins TRBV5-1 and TRBJ2-7; the D is unclear. Trimming took off 0 bases at V and 0 bases at J, with 7 bases between the two ends. This CDR3 has 14 amino acids. The V gene's germline CDR1 is SGHRS and CDR2 YFSETQ. The CDR3 is CASSLEPSSYEQYF. The CDR3 DNA sequence: TGCGCCAGCAGCTTGGAGCCTAGCTCCTACGAGCAGTACTTC.

The rearrangement uses TRBV7-8 and TRBJ2-5; D ambiguous. In germline, CDR1 is SGHVS, CDR2 FQNEAQ. V lost 2 bases to trimming and J lost 2 bases, with 3 bases between them. There are 12 residues in the CDR3. The CDR3 is CASSLPQETQYF. The CDR3 DNA reads as TGTGCCAGCAGCTTACCACAAGAGACCCAGTACTTC.

About this clone: Sequence at one end of the junction differs from germline and may be a read error. The chain joins TRBV12-3 or TRBV12-4 to TRBJ2-3, with D perhaps matching TRBD2 (5 bases). CDR3 length: 12 amino acids. CDR3 loop: CASSFGRPDFRF. The CDR3 DNA reads TGTGCCAGCAGTTTCGGCAGGCCGGACTTCCGATTT.

The chain uses TRBV21-1 and TRBJ2-1; TRBD2 is taken as the D call from the table, unchecked against the DNA. TRBV21-1 is a known pseudogene. This CDR3 has 16 residues. The DNA for the CDR3 is TGTGCCAGCAGCAAAGCACCCATCCCAATGACTAGTAAGCAGTTCTTC. Its translation: CASSKAPIPMTSKQFF.

The table lists this clone with a count of one. The junction does not match germline at one end; this may be a read error. V gene TRBV7-7 combines with J gene TRBJ2-5, with 13 bases identical to TRBD2. Per germline, CDR1 SSHAT and CDR2 FNYEAQ (reference sequence). CDR3 length: 16 amino acids. For the CDR3, the DNA is TGTGCTAGCAGCTTCGGACTAGCGGGAGAGCGAGAGACCCAGTACTTC. This codes for CASSFGLAGERETQYF.

V gene TRBV4-1 combines with J gene TRBJ2-5; maybe TRBD1 (5 bases). The CDR3 covers 15 residues. The germline V and J ends were trimmed by 4 bases and 1 base, with 13 bases remaining between them. CDR1 and CDR2 (germline): MGHRA, YSYEKL. CDR3 in DNA: TGCGCCAGCAGCCCTGTTTACAGGAGCCAAGAGACCCAGTACTTC. Its translation is CASSPVYRSQETQYF.

The J gene is TRBJ1-1, the V gene TRBV6-2 or TRBV6-3, with TRBD1 identical over 7 bases. From germline, CDR1 is MNHEY and CDR2 SVGEGT. The CDR3 is 14 residues long. The V gene end was trimmed by 0 bases and the J gene end by 6 bases; junction bases not matched to a gene: 4. The CDR3 region is CASSYSRRGAEAFF. The CDR3 coding sequence is TGTGCCAGCAGTTACTCTCGCAGGGGGGCTGAAGCTTTCTTT.

The chain is built from TRBV25-1 and TRBJ2-7; possible D gene TRBD2, 6 bases. Germline CDR1 MGHDK, CDR2 SYGVNS. The CDR3 has 14 residues. The V end lost 3 bases, the J end lost 1 base, and 10 bases lay between the germline ends. CDR3 amino acids: CASSEGGGSYEQYF. The DNA of the CDR3 is TGTGCCAGCAGTGAGGGCGGAGGGTCCTACGAGCAGTACTTC.

This clone was recorded once. The CDR3 region is CASSPPGGGYTF. The CDR3 region has the DNA TGTGCCAGCAGCCCTCCGGGGGGGGGCTACACCTTC. The chain has TRBV3-1 (or the pseudogene TRBV3-2) and TRBJ1-2, with a possible D match to TRBD1 (5 bases). Trimming removed 4 bases from V and 8 bases from J, with 11 bases in between. CDR1 LGHDT and CDR2 YNNKEL come from the germline V gene (reference sequence). This CDR3 has 12 amino acids.

The rearrangement links TRBV27 to TRBJ2-5, with D hard to call. With 7 bases removed from V and 4 bases from J, the gap between germline ends came to 4 bases. This CDR3 has 10 residues. Per the germline V gene, CDR1 is MNHEY and CDR2 is SMNVEV (reference sequence). CDR3: CASMRETQYF. CDR3 sequence (DNA): TGTGCCAGCATGCGAGAGACCCAGTACTTC.

The chain links TRBV4-3 to TRBJ2-3; D not resolved. Trimming left V 3 bases short and J 6 bases short, with 10 bases between. Germline loops: CDR1 LGHNA, CDR2 YSLEER. This CDR3 region has 13 residues. CDR3 nucleotides: TGCGCCAGCAGCCAGGGCCTCGCGGATACGCAGTATTTT. Translation gives CASSQGLADTQYF.

The DNA of the CDR3 is TGTGCCAGCAGCCCGACAGGGTTCGAGCAGTACTTC. This encodes CASSPTGFEQYF. The chain links TRBV7-8 to TRBJ2-7; 7 nucleotides align to TRBD1. Trimming cost V 5 bases and J 6 bases; bases outside gene matches: 4. The CDR3 spans 12 residues. Germline CDR1 reads SGHVS; CDR2 reads FQNEAQ. The full variable domain, rest sourced from reference TRBV7-8 and TRBJ2-7, is GAGVSQSPRYKVAKRGQDVALRCDPISGHVSLFWYQQALGQGPEFLTYFQNEAQLDKSGLPSDRFFAERPEGSVSTLKIQRTQQEDSAVYLCASSPTGFEQYFGPGTRLTVT.

The V gene is TRBV5-1, the J gene TRBJ2-3, with D perhaps TRBD1 (6 bases). CDR1 is SGHRS and CDR2 is YFSETQ in the germline V gene. Trimming stripped 4 bases from V and 0 bases from J, with 12 bases between. The CDR3 consists of 15 residues. The chain's CDR3 is CASSPRDRSTDTQYF. CDR3 sequence (DNA): TGCGCCAGCAGCCCCCGAGACAGGAGCACAGATACGCAGTATTTT.

The rearrangement uses TRBV6-6 and TRBJ2-7, with 8 bases lining up with TRBD2. V gave up 0 bases and J gave up 4 bases; unmatched junction bases: 5. The CDR3 consists of 15 residues. The V gene's germline CDR1 is MNHNY and CDR2 SVGAGI (reference sequence). The CDR3 is CASSYSPGGPYEQYF. CDR3 bases: TGTGCCAGCAGTTACTCCCCGGGAGGGCCGTACGAGCAGTACTTC.

The chain combines TRBV6-4 with TRBJ2-3; a possible D gene is TRBD1 (6 bases). Trimming cost V 0 bases and J 2 bases, with 6 bases left between them. This CDR3 is built from 14 residues. CDR1 and CDR2 from the germline V gene are MRHNA and SNTAGT. This CDR3 is CASSDSGATDTQYF. DNA of the CDR3: TGTGCCAGCAGTGACTCGGGGGCCACAGATACGCAGTATTTT.

V usage is TRBV24-1 and J usage is TRBJ2-7; maybe TRBD1 (5 bases). The CDR3 loop spans 15 amino acids. V lost 4 bases to trimming and J lost 3 bases, with 15 bases between them. The germline gives CDR1 KGHDR, CDR2 SFDVKD. CDR3 in amino acids: CATSDPRAVFYEQYF. In nucleotides, the CDR3 is TGTGCCACCAGTGACCCCAGGGCGGTGTTCTACGAGCAGTACTTC.

The chain carries TRBV9 and TRBJ2-7; 11 nucleotides agree with TRBD2. V lost 0 bases and J lost 6; bases outside the gene matches: 8. This CDR3 region has 16 residues. The germline gives CDR1 SGDLS, CDR2 YYNGEE. CDR3 region: CASSVVAGGPSGEQYF. DNA for the CDR3: TGTGCCAGCAGCGTAGTAGCGGGAGGGCCCTCCGGCGAGCAGTACTTC.

This chain uses TRBV19 with TRBJ2-1; D possibly corresponds to TRBD2 (8 bases). V was trimmed by 7 bases and J by 14 bases, leaving 30 bases between them. Germline values: CDR1 LNHDA, CDR2 SQIVND (reference sequence). This CDR3 is 16 amino acids long. As DNA, the CDR3 is TGTGCCAGTACCCAGATACAGGGGCCGTCGGGTAGCGGGAAGTTCTTC. It is translated as CASTQIQGPSGSGKFF.

The gene calls are TRBV5-1 and TRBJ2-2; the match to TRBD1 covers 11 bases. The junction had 6 bases not matched to a gene; V was cut back by 4 bases and J by 4 bases. Germline V lookup: CDR1 SGHRS, CDR2 YFSETQ. This CDR3 region has 16 residues. The CDR3 loop is CASSTWTGGVTGELFF. The CDR3, as DNA: TGCGCCAGCAGCACATGGACAGGGGGCGTCACCGGGGAGCTGTTTTTT.

Here the CDR3 DNA reads TGCAGCGTAAACCGGGACACCGGTTTGGAGCAGTACTTC. Translating gives CSVNRDTGLEQYF. The chain couples TRBV29-1 to TRBJ2-7; D might be TRBD1 (6 bases). Trimming cost V 6 bases and J 7 bases, with 19 bases left between them. This CDR3 is 13 amino acids long. From germline, CDR1 is SQVTM and CDR2 ANQGSEA.

The chain has TRBV29-1 and TRBJ2-1; possibly TRBD2 for D (6 bases). V lost 3 bases and J 3 bases, leaving 9 bases between the germline ends. The CDR3 runs 13 residues. From germline, CDR1 is SQVTM and CDR2 ANQGSEA. The CDR3 region has the DNA TGCAGCGTTGATTTCGGGGGCTACAATGAGCAGTTCTTC. It is translated as CSVDFGGYNEQFF.

The chain employs TRBV16 and TRBJ1-1; the D is unclear. Germline CDR1 KGHSY, CDR2 FQNENV. V lost 2 bases and J 1 base, leaving 11 bases between the germline ends. This CDR3 has 15 residues. CDR3 bases: TGTGCCAGCAGCCAACCTTCCTCCGGGAACACTGAAGCTTTCTTT. It translates to CASSQPSSGNTEAFF. Full variable domain (rest looked up from reference TRBV16 and TRBJ1-1): GEEVAQTPKHLVRGEGQKAKLYCAPIKGHSYVFWYQQVLKNEFKFLISFQNENVFDETGMPKERFSAKCLPNSPCSLEIQATKLEDSAVYFCASSQPSSGNTEAFFGQGTRLTVV.

This clone was seen a few times. CDR3 amino acids: CASSQVGQGAYVEKLFF. CDR3 in DNA: TGCGCCAGCAGCCAAGTGGGACAGGGGGCCTATGTGGAAAAACTGTTTTTT. The rearrangement uses TRBV4-1 and TRBJ1-4, with 12 bases fitting TRBD1. CDR3 size: 17 residues. The V segment lost 1 base and the J segment 8 bases; nucleotides outside the gene matches: 8. CDR1 is MGHRA, CDR2 YSYEKL, per germline.

The chain has TRBV7-9 and TRBJ2-3, with TRBD2 matching 8 bases. Looked up from germline, CDR1 is SEHNR and CDR2 is FQNEAQ (reference sequence). The CDR3 sequence is 19 residues long. Trimming took 4 bases from V and 5 from J; bases not matched to a gene: 20. CDR3 in amino acids: CASSSRRIEREGRGDTQYF. The CDR3 nucleotides are TGTGCCAGCAGCTCTAGGAGAATTGAACGGGAGGGCCGGGGAGATACGCAGTATTTT.